This TCR beta chain was sequenced in a study of graft-versus-host responses after intestinal transplantation. Study at large: Transplant recipients had multivisceral, liver-intestinal, or isolated intestinal grafts. Anti-thymocyte globulin induction was given to all recipients, followed by tacrolimus and steroids for two to four years. Findings and limits, study-wide: GvH clones were identified in recipient marrow, with some first appearing in ileum or blood. Peak circulating GvH clone levels were associated with early post-transplant HvG declines.

For this clone: As yet, its antigen is unknown.

TCRdb's table, derived via immunoSEQ multiplex PCR, lists solely in-frame clones and lacks some. This table has 90,000 to 120,000 clones, approximately 86% appearing once. V was clipped by 4 bases and J by 6 bases; unmatched bases: 14. The CDR3 contains 17 residues. CDR1 is SGHNT, CDR2 YYREEE, per germline (reference sequence). The clonotype originates from a human donor who was the organ donor for an intestinal transplant. The sample here was unstimulated CD4+ T cells sorted from spleen or lymph node cells, taken before transplant. The chain is built from TRBV5-4 and TRBJ2-2, with TRBD2 identical over 8 bases. CDR3 loop: CASSPPYGREEAGELFF. In nucleotides, the CDR3 is TGTGCCAGCAGCCCGCCGTATGGGCGGGAGGAGGCCGGGGAGCTGTTTTTT.